Listed here is a single T cell receptor (beta chain). Its target is unknown. This sample is drawn from a study of T cells in women clearing cervical HPV infection. Study observations and caveats: CIN3+ cases had significantly higher TCR richness than controls; evenness did not differ.

Sequencing was performed with immunoSEQ multiplex PCR; in TCRdb, only in-frame clones are kept and a portion is missing. This sample's clone table lists tens of thousands of clones. Sequencing used blood buffy coat. This TCR came from a woman between 18 and 75 years old with a cervical HPV16 infection that either progressed to CIN3+ or cleared (not recorded which).

The CDR3 loop is CATTGAGTEAFF. CDR3 DNA, as far as it was read: TGTGCCACCACAGGGGCTGGAACTGAA. The V and J genes are TRBV19 and TRBJ1-1; 7 nucleotides match TRBD1. Read sequence stops 3 residues before the CDR3 end, and the germline J gene provides the missing end. The CDR3 sequence is 12 residues long. V shed 10 bases, J shed 5 bases, and the junction held 7 bases outside the gene matches. Germline V lookup: CDR1 LNHDA, CDR2 SQIVND (reference sequence).